This is a list of T cell receptor beta chains from one sample in a study of blood T cell repertoires in COVID-19. Generated by immunoSEQ multiplex PCR, the TCRdb table keeps only in-frame clones and is missing some. The sample has tens of thousands of clones; approximately 81% are singletons. The sequencing input was peripheral blood. These receptors originate from a woman in her fifties or sixties with acute or convalescent COVID-19. Both conserved end residues are part of each CDR3. A D gene is named only where the DNA matches it firmly. Some rows mark clone size as missing; the rest say once, few, many or name a class of expanded clone.

>TRBV6-4|14|TRBJ2-3|once|TRBD1
TGTGCCAGCCCTGGTAGGGGGCCGGGTGATACGCAGTATTTT
CASPGRGPGDTQYF
>TRBV24-1|16|TRBJ2-1|-|-
TGTGCCACCAGTGATACGGAAATTGGGCAGTACAATGAGCAGTTCTTC
CATSDTEIGQYNEQFF
>TRBV7-2|15|TRBJ1-1|-|TRBD1
TGTGCCAGCAGCTTAGCGCAAGGGGGCAGAACTGAAGCTTTCTTT
CASSLAQGGRTEAFF
>TRBV6-5|16|TRBJ2-6|-|-
TGTGCCAGCAGTTATCAGCGGCGACCTGGGGCCAACGTCCTGACTTTC
CASSYQRRPGANVLTF
>TRBV7-2|14|TRBJ1-6|-|-
TGTGCCAGCAGCTTAGCCGAGGGAAATTCACCCCTCCACTTT
CASSLAEGNSPLHF
>TRBV6-5|15|TRBJ1-1|-|TRBD1
TGTGCCAGCAGTTACTACGGGACAGGGAGAACTGAAGCTTTCTTT
CASSYYGTGRTEAFF
>TRBV21-1|16|TRBJ1-2|-|-
TGTGCCAGCAGCATACGGGAAAGGCGGGATAACTATGGCTACACCTTC
CASSIRERRDNYGYTF
>TRBV2|14|TRBJ1-6|-|-
TGTGCCAGCAGTGGCGGTCGGGTAGACTCACCCCTCCACTTT
CASSGGRVDSPLHF
>TRBV11-3|13|TRBJ1-1|-|TRBD1
TGTGCCAGCAGCTCGACAGGGGTCAATGAAGCTTTCTTT
CASSSTGVNEAFF
>TRBV6-2/TRBV6-3|17|TRBJ2-1|-|TRBD1
TGTGCCAGCAGTTACCCGCAGGGGGATAGCTCCTACAATGAGCAGTTCTTC
CASSYPQGDSSYNEQFF
>TRBV3-1/TRBV3-2|15|TRBJ2-3|-|-
TGTGCCAGCAGCCTTCCGGGACTGAGCACAGATACGCAGTATTTT
CASSLPGLSTDTQYF
>TRBV30|14|TRBJ1-2|few|TRBD1
TGTGCCTGGGAGACCGACAGGGGACTATATGGCTACACCTTC
CAWETDRGLYGYTF